The 25 T cell receptor beta chains listed next were all sequenced from one sample in a study of T-cell memory formation after mild COVID-19. One entry per CDR3 protein, called by TCRdb with MiXCR from the 5' RACE reads. The repertoire has approximately 250,000 distinct CDR3 sequences, about a sixth of them found once; the top ten carry roughly 20%. Sequenced: PBMCs or a T cell subset sorted from them (not recorded which). The source is a man between 18 and 29 years old who had mild COVID-19 (a few samples of this study predate the infection). Cell type and time point are not known.

Only a few counts were recorded for this clonotype. V usage is TRBV7-2 and J usage is TRBJ2-5; maybe TRBD2 (6 bases). Germline loops: CDR1 SGHTA, CDR2 FQGNSA. The CDR3 contains 16 residues. V lost 3 bases and J 5 bases, leaving 19 bases between the germline ends. The CDR3 reads CASSFGPPGLGETQYF. The CDR3 DNA reads as TGTGCCAGCAGCTTTGGCCCCCCGGGACTGGGGGAGACCCAGTACTTC.

This clonotype was seen a handful of times. The chain combines TRBV2 with TRBJ2-5; 7 positions agree with TRBD2. Unmatched junction bases numbered 9, after V lost 7 bases and J lost 1 base. Germline V gene data show CDR1 as SNHLY and CDR2 as FYNNEI. The CDR3 covers 15 residues. CDR3 sequence reads: CASTLGGGGQETQYF. The CDR3 bases are TGTGCCAGCACGCTTGGCGGGGGAGGCCAAGAGACCCAGTACTTC. The whole variable domain, remainder taken from reference TRBV2 and TRBJ2-5, is EPEVTQTPSHQVTQMGQEVILRCVPISNHLYFYWYRQILGQKVEFLVSFYNNEISEKSEIFDDQFSVERPDGSNFTLKIRSTKLEDSAMYFCASTLGGGGQETQYFGPGTRLLVL.

The genes are TRBV24-1 and TRBJ2-1; the D gene is possibly TRBD2 (5 bases). Looked up from germline, CDR1 is KGHDR and CDR2 is SFDVKD. V dropped 6 bases and J dropped 2 bases, with 10 bases sitting between them. The CDR3 length is 14 residues. CDR3: CATSPGSPYNEQFF. Here the CDR3 DNA reads TGTGCCACCAGTCCGGGATCCCCCTACAATGAGCAGTTCTTC.

The V and J genes are TRBV12-3 or TRBV12-4 and TRBJ1-3; no firm D call. This CDR3 comprises 14 residues. Trimming took off 5 bases at V and 0 bases at J, with 8 bases between the two ends. As DNA, the CDR3 is TGTGCCAGCAGTGCGGCTGGCTCTGGAAACACCATATATTTT. As protein: CASSAAGSGNTIYF.

The table lists this clonotype with a few counts. The CDR3 is CASSLFGSGALNEQFF. Here the CDR3 DNA reads TGTGCCAGCAGCTTATTCGGTAGCGGGGCTTTGAATGAGCAGTTCTTC. The genes are TRBV7-3 and TRBJ2-1, with 8 bases that match TRBD2. With 2 bases clipped from V and 7 bases from J, the junction kept 10 bases outside the gene matches. In germline, CDR1 is SGHTA, CDR2 FQGTGA. This CDR3 region has 16 residues.

The chain couples TRBV20-1 to TRBJ2-1; 8 positions agree with TRBD2. Germline assignment: CDR1 DFQATT and CDR2 SNEGSKA (reference sequence). The CDR3 runs to 12 residues. The ends lost 7 bases at V and 3 bases at J; junction bases unmatched: 2. The DNA for the CDR3 is TGCAGTGTTAGCGGGGACTACAATGAGCAGTTCTTC. Residues: CSVSGDYNEQFF.

This clonotype was seen more than once but under ten times. The rearrangement links TRBV6-1 to TRBJ2-2, with D possibly matching TRBD1 (6 bases). The CDR3 extends over 16 amino acids. Germline lookup yields CDR1 MNHNS and CDR2 SASEGT. V was trimmed by 1 base and J by 2 bases, leaving 11 bases between them. CDR3 loop: CASSEVLGANTGELFF. CDR3 nucleotides: TGTGCCAGCAGTGAAGTTTTGGGGGCAAACACCGGGGAGCTGTTTTTT.

This clonotype was seen a few times. The chain has TRBV4-1 and TRBJ2-5; 13 bases are a match to TRBD2. Germline lookup yields CDR1 MGHRA and CDR2 YSYEKL. CDR3 length: 18 residues. V lost 5 bases to trimming and J lost 5 bases; unmatched junction nucleotides: 14. The DNA for the CDR3 is TGCGCCAGCAGCGACGCGACTAGCGGGGGGTTTGGTAGGGAGACCCAGTACTTC. Translating it yields CASSDATSGGFGRETQYF.

The V call is TRBV20-1, the J call TRBJ1-2; D is undetermined. Per the germline V gene, CDR1 is DFQATT and CDR2 is SNEGSKA (reference sequence). This CDR3 is 12 amino acids long. V was clipped by 3 bases and J by 7 bases, with 12 bases between them. The CDR3 sequence: CSASTSGRGYTF. The DNA for the CDR3 is TGCAGTGCTAGTACATCGGGTCGTGGCTACACCTTC.

The chain links TRBV18 to TRBJ2-2; TRBD1 is a possible D gene (6 bases). CDR1 is KGHSH, CDR2 LQKENI, per germline. V lost 2 bases to trimming and J lost 1 base, with 14 bases between them. The CDR3 sequence is 17 residues long. This chain's CDR3 is CASSPGGPGMNTGELFF. The CDR3 nucleotides are TGTGCCAGCTCACCAGGGGGCCCAGGAATGAACACCGGGGAGCTGTTTTTT. The full variable domain, with the rest looked up from reference TRBV18 and TRBJ2-2, is NAGVMQNPRHLVRRRGQEARLRCSPMKGHSHVYWYRQLPEEGLKFMVYLQKENIIDESGMPKERFSAEFPKEGPSILRIQQVVRGDSAAYFCASSPGGPGMNTGELFFGEGSRLTVL.

In its sample, this clonotype was seen a few times. Germline and junction disagree at one end, which may indicate a read error. CDR3 protein: CSVRDPWGTNSPLHF. CDR3 DNA sequence: TGCAGTGTTAGAGATCCGTGGGGGACAAATTCACCCCTCCACTTT. J is TRBJ1-6 and V is TRBV20-1, with D maybe TRBD1 (6 bases). The CDR3 contains 15 residues. CDR1 is DFQATT and CDR2 is SNEGSKA in the germline V gene (reference sequence).

The sample holds many counts of this clonotype. V is TRBV7-3 and J is TRBJ2-2; 7 bases fit TRBD1. The trim removed 4 bases at V and 4 bases at J, leaving 12 bases unmatched. Per the germline V gene, CDR1 is SGHTA and CDR2 is FQGTGA. The CDR3 runs to 17 residues. The CDR3 DNA reads TGTGCCAGCAGCTCCGGACAGGCCTTAGTCGCCACCGGGGAGCTGTTTTTT. Its translation: CASSSGQALVATGELFF.

V gene TRBV7-9 combines with J gene TRBJ2-3; D not certain. V lost 3 bases and J 4 bases, leaving 11 bases between the germline ends. Germline V gene data show CDR1 as SEHNR and CDR2 as FQNEAQ (reference sequence). The CDR3 is 14 amino acids. The CDR3 spells CASSFLWSADTQYF. DNA for the CDR3: TGTGCCAGCAGCTTTTTATGGTCTGCAGATACGCAGTATTTT.

The chain combines TRBV7-6 with TRBJ1-1; 7 nucleotides align to TRBD1. Germline V gene lookup returns CDR1 SGHVS and CDR2 FNYEAQ. Unmatched junction bases numbered 17, after V lost 0 bases and J lost 7 bases. CDR3 length equals 18 residues. CDR3 nucleotide sequence: TGTGCCAGCAGCTTAGCGGTCGAGTCTGCAGGGGGGCTCGGTGAAGCTTTCTTT. Its translation is CASSLAVESAGGLGEAFF.

The rearrangement joins TRBV10-2 to TRBJ2-5; 8 bases line up with TRBD1. Per germline, CDR1 WSHSY and CDR2 SAAADI. Trimming at V came to 3 bases and at J to 5 bases, leaving 8 bases not matched to a gene. The CDR3 runs to 15 residues. CDR3 sequence reads: CASSDRTGIRETQYF. The CDR3 DNA reads as TGCGCCAGCAGTGACCGGACAGGGATCCGGGAGACCCAGTACTTC.

A word on this clonotype: This may be a read error, as it is one base from a much larger clone. The chain has TRBV12-3 or TRBV12-4 and TRBJ2-7; either TRBD1 or TRBD2 may fit D (5 bases each). Trimming cost V 5 bases and J 2 bases, with 10 bases left between them. CDR3 length equals 13 residues. The CDR3 protein is CASSPGAPYEQYF. The CDR3 DNA follows: TGTGCCAGCAGTCCCGGGGCCCCCTACGAGCAGTACTTC.

The chain carries TRBV25-1 and TRBJ2-7; 8 positions agree with TRBD1. CDR3 length equals 16 residues. Germline CDR1 is MGHDK and CDR2 is SYGVNS. V gave up 3 bases and J gave up 0 bases; unmatched junction bases: 7. CDR3 sequence: CASSDPTGAFSYEQYF. The DNA for the CDR3 is TGTGCCAGCAGTGACCCGACAGGGGCTTTCTCCTACGAGCAGTACTTC.

This clonotype has just a few counts. The J gene is TRBJ2-7, the V gene TRBV7-2; 9 bases match TRBD1. After removal of 5 bases from V and 6 bases from J, the junction contained 5 bases not matched to a gene. This CDR3 has 13 residues. Germline V CDR1 and CDR2: SGHTA, FQGNSA. Here the CDR3 reads CASSRPDRGEQYF. CDR3 in DNA: TGTGCCAGCAGCCGTCCGGACAGGGGCGAGCAGTACTTC.

The chain has TRBV5-1 and TRBJ2-7; TRBD1 might be the D (5 bases). Looked up from germline, CDR1 is SGHRS and CDR2 is YFSETQ. V was shortened by 0 bases and J by 3 bases, with 10 bases between the two germline ends. CDR3 length: 14 residues. The CDR3 loop is CASSLAVGDYEQYV. The DNA for the CDR3 is TGCGCCAGCAGCTTGGCCGTAGGGGACTACGAGCAGTACGTC.

Ten or more counts support this clonotype. J is TRBJ2-5 and V is TRBV2, with D uncertain. The CDR3 contains 10 residues. V lost 4 bases and J lost 5, with 2 bases in between. Germline V CDR1 and CDR2: SNHLY, FYNNEI. The CDR3 loop is CASSVETQYF. In DNA form, the CDR3 reads TGTGCCAGCAGTGTGGAGACCCAGTACTTC.

This clonotype was observed many times. The genes are TRBV29-1 and TRBJ2-7, with D perhaps TRBD1 (6 bases). V was clipped by 5 bases and J by 0 bases, with 8 bases between them. Germline V gene data show CDR1 as SQVTM and CDR2 as ANQGSEA. The CDR3 is made up of 12 amino acids. The CDR3 reads CSVSTGSYEQYF. The CDR3 nucleotides read TGCAGCGTTTCGACAGGCTCCTACGAGCAGTACTTC.

The chain recombines TRBV9 with TRBJ2-1; TRBD1 or TRBD2 may be the D gene (5 bases each). The CDR3 has 16 residues. Germline V lookup: CDR1 SGDLS, CDR2 YYNGEE. Trimming took off 0 bases at V and 3 bases at J, with 13 bases between the two ends. The CDR3 DNA follows: TGTGCCAGCAGCGTAGCTTGGGGACCCCTCTACAATGAGCAGTTCTTC. It yields the protein CASSVAWGPLYNEQFF.

This clonotype was detected a few times. The J gene is TRBJ1-6, the V gene TRBV7-2; the match to TRBD1 covers 8 bases. V gave up 3 bases and J gave up 8 bases; unmatched junction bases: 6. This CDR3 has 15 amino acids. From germline, CDR1 is SGHTA and CDR2 FQGNSA. The CDR3 region is CASSLTDRDYSPLHF. In DNA form, the CDR3 reads TGTGCCAGCAGCTTGACGGACAGGGATTATTCACCCCTCCACTTT.

The J gene is TRBJ2-2, the V gene TRBV6-5, with a weak D call TRBD2 (6 bases). From germline, CDR1 is MNHEY and CDR2 SVGAGI. The CDR3 has 15 amino acids. V gave up 2 bases and J gave up 4 bases, with 11 bases separating them. The CDR3: CASSYGGWATGELFF. CDR3 in DNA: TGTGCCAGCAGTTACGGGGGGTGGGCCACCGGGGAGCTGTTTTTT.

The chain combines TRBV9 with TRBJ2-7; 11 bases align to TRBD2. The length of the CDR3 is 15 residues. The ends lost 4 bases at V and 2 bases at J; junction bases unmatched: 5. Per germline, CDR1 SGDLS and CDR2 YYNGEE. CDR3: CASSLGTSGAYEQYF. In DNA form, the CDR3 reads TGTGCCAGCAGCCTAGGGACTAGCGGTGCCTACGAGCAGTACTTC.